Listed below are T cell receptor beta chains from one sample, sequenced in a study of cytomegalovirus exposure and HLA in healthy donors. TCRdb's table, derived via immunoSEQ multiplex PCR, lists solely in-frame clones and lacks some. The table has fewer than 120,000 clones, around nine tenths seen once. The sequencing input was PBMCs. These receptors were obtained from a woman aged 25 to 45 in good health and CMV-seropositive. Both conserved end residues are part of each CDR3. D genes are given only for firm matches. The listing skips clone size in some rows; elsewhere it reads once, few, many or a size class.

v_gene: TRBV7-9
abundance: .
d_gene: .
j_gene: TRBJ2-7
CDR3nt: TGTGCCAGCAGCTTAGGGATGCGGAGGGAAGAGCAGTACTTC
CDR3aa: CASSLGMRREEQYF

v_gene: TRBV5-6
abundance: .
d_gene: TRBD1
j_gene: TRBJ1-4
CDR3nt: TGTGCCAGCAGCTTGAGGACAGGGGGGAGTGAAAAACTGTTTTTT
CDR3aa: CASSLRTGGSEKLFF

v_gene: TRBV29-1
abundance: .
d_gene: .
j_gene: TRBJ2-5
CDR3nt: TGCAGCGTTGTAATCGGGGAGACCCAGTACTTC
CDR3aa: CSVVIGETQYF

v_gene: TRBV4-1
abundance: .
d_gene: .
j_gene: TRBJ2-7
CDR3nt: TGCGCCAGCAGTCAAAATACCGATAGCTCCTACGAGCAGTACTTC
CDR3aa: CASSQNTDSSYEQYF

v_gene: TRBV5-1
abundance: few
d_gene: .
j_gene: TRBJ2-7
CDR3nt: TGCGCCAGCATCCCCGGGATTTCAGTCGAGCAGTACTTC
CDR3aa: CASIPGISVEQYF

v_gene: TRBV5-1
abundance: .
d_gene: TRBD1
j_gene: TRBJ1-3
CDR3nt: TGCGCCAGCAGCTTGGCCGGGACAGCAAACGGAAACACCATATATTTT
CDR3aa: CASSLAGTANGNTIYF

v_gene: TRBV30
abundance: .
d_gene: TRBD1
j_gene: TRBJ2-7
CDR3nt: TGTGCCTGGAGCGAAGGTGGACAGGCCTACGAGCAGTACTTC
CDR3aa: CAWSEGGQAYEQYF

v_gene: TRBV7-2
abundance: .
d_gene: .
j_gene: TRBJ1-2
CDR3nt: TGTGCCAGCAGCTCAAATTCAGGGGTCCGGGGCTACACCTTC
CDR3aa: CASSSNSGVRGYTF

v_gene: TRBV7-2
abundance: .
d_gene: TRBD2
j_gene: TRBJ2-5
CDR3nt: TGTGCCAGCAGCCCCCTAGCGGGACCGTTTCAAGAGACCCAGTACTTC
CDR3aa: CASSPLAGPFQETQYF

v_gene: TRBV5-8
abundance: .
d_gene: TRBD2
j_gene: TRBJ2-2
CDR3nt: TGTGCCAGCAGCTTGGGTCTTAGCGGGGACCACGGGGAGCTGTTTTTT
CDR3aa: CASSLGLSGDHGELFF

v_gene: TRBV5-4
abundance: .
d_gene: TRBD2
j_gene: TRBJ2-1
CDR3nt: TGTGCCAGCAGCTCAGGACTAGCGTACAATGAGCAGTTCTTC
CDR3aa: CASSSGLAYNEQFF

v_gene: TRBV5-4
abundance: .
d_gene: TRBD1
j_gene: TRBJ1-2
CDR3nt: TGTGCCAGCAGCTTGGCCCCGGGACAGGCTCTGGGAGGCTACACCTTC
CDR3aa: CASSLAPGQALGGYTF

v_gene: TRBV7-9
abundance: .
d_gene: .
j_gene: TRBJ1-5
CDR3nt: TGTGCCAGCAGCTTAGTGAGAGATCAGCCCCAGCATTTT
CDR3aa: CASSLVRDQPQHF

v_gene: TRBV9
abundance: once
d_gene: TRBD2
j_gene: TRBJ2-1
CDR3nt: TGTGCCAGCAGCGTGTCCAGCGGGAGTTTCAATGAGCAGTTCTTC
CDR3aa: CASSVSSGSFNEQFF

v_gene: TRBV6-6
abundance: .
d_gene: .
j_gene: TRBJ2-5
CDR3nt: TGTGCCAGCGGAGGAGCAAGCGGACAAGAGACCCAGTACTTC
CDR3aa: CASGGASGQETQYF

v_gene: TRBV5-1
abundance: .
d_gene: .
j_gene: TRBJ1-3
CDR3nt: TGCGCCAGCAGCTTTTTTTTACAGGGAAACTCTGGAAACACCATATATTTT
CDR3aa: CASSFFLQGNSGNTIYF

v_gene: TRBV9
abundance: .
d_gene: TRBD2
j_gene: TRBJ2-7
CDR3nt: TGTGCCAGCAGCCAGGGACTAGCGGGATCCTACGAGCAGTACTTC
CDR3aa: CASSQGLAGSYEQYF

v_gene: TRBV5-6
abundance: .
d_gene: TRBD2
j_gene: TRBJ2-7
CDR3nt: TGTGCCAGCAGCAAACTAGCGGGAGTAACGTGGTACGAGCAGTACTTC
CDR3aa: CASSKLAGVTWYEQYF

v_gene: TRBV6-1
abundance: .
d_gene: .
j_gene: TRBJ1-2
CDR3nt: TGTGCCAGCAGTGAGCAGTCGCATGGCTACACCTTC
CDR3aa: CASSEQSHGYTF

v_gene: TRBV5-8
abundance: .
d_gene: TRBD1
j_gene: TRBJ2-5
CDR3nt: TGTGCCAGCAGCTCATCGACAGGGACAGAGACCCAGTACTTC
CDR3aa: CASSSSTGTETQYF

v_gene: TRBV25-1
abundance: .
d_gene: TRBD2
j_gene: TRBJ2-7
CDR3nt: TGTGCCAGCAGTGATGGACTAGCGGGGAAGTCCTACGAGCAGTACTTC
CDR3aa: CASSDGLAGKSYEQYF

v_gene: TRBV19
abundance: .
d_gene: TRBD2
j_gene: TRBJ2-1
CDR3nt: TGTGCCAGTAGTAGTATAGCGGGGTTCGGCAATGAGCAGTTCTTC
CDR3aa: CASSSIAGFGNEQFF

v_gene: TRBV6-6
abundance: .
d_gene: TRBD1
j_gene: TRBJ2-5
CDR3nt: TGTGCCAGCAGTAAGGCCTTGACAGGGTACCAAGAGACCCAGTACTTC
CDR3aa: CASSKALTGYQETQYF

v_gene: TRBV6-1
abundance: .
d_gene: TRBD1
j_gene: TRBJ1-4
CDR3nt: TGTGCCAGCAGGGACAGGGTCACTAATGAAAAACTGTTTTTT
CDR3aa: CASRDRVTNEKLFF

v_gene: TRBV2
abundance: .
d_gene: TRBD1
j_gene: TRBJ1-2
CDR3nt: TGTGCCAGCAGTGAGGCAGGGGGCCGGTATGGCTACACCTTC
CDR3aa: CASSEAGGRYGYTF

v_gene: TRBV28
abundance: .
d_gene: TRBD2
j_gene: TRBJ2-1
CDR3nt: TGTGCCAGCACCCGTAGCGGGAGGGCCCCTGAGCAGTTCTTC
CDR3aa: CASTRSGRAPEQFF

v_gene: TRBV12-5
abundance: .
d_gene: TRBD2
j_gene: TRBJ2-1
CDR3nt: TGTGCTAGTGGTTTGGTGGTTAGCGGGAGGATCTCCTACAATGAGCAGTTCTTC
CDR3aa: CASGLVVSGRISYNEQFF

v_gene: TRBV6-5
abundance: .
d_gene: .
j_gene: TRBJ2-7
CDR3nt: TGTGCCAGCAGTTACAAGCGTCCGGGTCACTCTTACGAGCAGTACTTC
CDR3aa: CASSYKRPGHSYEQYF

v_gene: TRBV6-1
abundance: once
d_gene: .
j_gene: TRBJ2-1
CDR3nt: TGTGCCAGCAGTGAAGGTGGTAGCTCAAATGAGCAGTTCTTC
CDR3aa: CASSEGGSSNEQFF

v_gene: TRBV19
abundance: .
d_gene: .
j_gene: TRBJ2-5
CDR3nt: TGTGCCAGTAGTATCGGAGGGGATGGTCAAGAGACCCAGTACTTC
CDR3aa: CASSIGGDGQETQYF

v_gene: TRBV29-1
abundance: .
d_gene: TRBD1
j_gene: TRBJ2-6
CDR3nt: TGCAGCGTCAAAGGGACAGGAAGCTCTGGGGCCAACGTCCTGACTTTC
CDR3aa: CSVKGTGSSGANVLTF

v_gene: TRBV2
abundance: .
d_gene: TRBD2
j_gene: TRBJ2-1
CDR3nt: TGTGCCAGCAGTGCGAACGGGGGGTACAATGAGCAGTTCTTC
CDR3aa: CASSANGGYNEQFF

v_gene: TRBV6-6
abundance: .
d_gene: TRBD1
j_gene: TRBJ1-2
CDR3nt: TGTGCCAGCAGTTACTTCGGGACAGATTATGGCTACACCTTC
CDR3aa: CASSYFGTDYGYTF

v_gene: TRBV29-1
abundance: .
d_gene: TRBD2
j_gene: TRBJ2-1
CDR3nt: TGCAGCGTTGAGGAAGGAGCGGGGGGGCCGGATGAGCAGTTCTTC
CDR3aa: CSVEEGAGGPDEQFF

v_gene: TRBV25-1
abundance: .
d_gene: .
j_gene: TRBJ1-1
CDR3nt: TGTGCCAGCAGTGAGGCTGGGAGGGGAGACACTGAAGCTTTCTTT
CDR3aa: CASSEAGRGDTEAFF

v_gene: TRBV27
abundance: few
d_gene: TRBD2
j_gene: TRBJ2-7
CDR3nt: TGTGCCAGCAGGACTAGCGGGAGTCTCGAGCAGTACTTC
CDR3aa: CASRTSGSLEQYF

v_gene: TRBV7-6
abundance: .
d_gene: .
j_gene: TRBJ2-2
CDR3nt: TGTGCCAGCAGCTCGGAATTCGGGACTACCGGGGAGCTGTTTTTT
CDR3aa: CASSSEFGTTGELFF

v_gene: TRBV10-3
abundance: .
d_gene: TRBD2
j_gene: TRBJ2-1
CDR3nt: TGTGCCATCAGACCAAGACAGACCGGGACTAGCGGCGATGAGCAGTTCTTC
CDR3aa: CAIRPRQTGTSGDEQFF

v_gene: TRBV29-1
abundance: .
d_gene: .
j_gene: TRBJ2-2
CDR3nt: TGCAGCGTTGCTGGACAGAAAGGCGCCGGGGAGCTGTTTTTT
CDR3aa: CSVAGQKGAGELFF

v_gene: TRBV25-1
abundance: .
d_gene: .
j_gene: TRBJ1-2
CDR3nt: TGTGCCAGCAGTATTCAAGGGGGCTATGGCTACACCTTC
CDR3aa: CASSIQGGYGYTF